The rows below give T cell receptor beta chains drawn from one sample of a study of T cells after yellow fever vaccination. TCRdb fed the 5' RACE reads into MiXCR, producing one record per CDR3 protein. This table holds roughly 310,000 distinct CDR3 sequences, 8.7% found once. The sequencing used PBMCs, collected on the day of the first yellow fever vaccination. Receptor source: a man between 18 and 29 years old who received the YFV17D yellow fever vaccine. Each CDR3 is given with its conserved first and last residue. D genes are given only for firm matches. Some rows mark clone size as missing; the rest say once, few, many or name a class of expanded clone.

clone size: .
D gene: .
J gene: TRBJ1-3
V gene: TRBV6-1
CDR3 DNA: TGTGCCAGCAGGGAATACACTGGAAACACCATATATTTT
CDR3 protein: CASREYTGNTIYF

clone size: .
D gene: .
J gene: TRBJ1-5
V gene: TRBV7-2
CDR3 DNA: TGTGCCAGCAGCTTAATAGGGGAGAATCAGCCCCAGCATTTT
CDR3 protein: CASSLIGENQPQHF

clone size: few
D gene: TRBD2
J gene: TRBJ2-1
V gene: TRBV4-2
CDR3 DNA: TGTGCCAGCAGCCAGGGCATCGTCGGGGGGTCCTACAATGAGCAGTTCTTC
CDR3 protein: CASSQGIVGGSYNEQFF

clone size: few
D gene: .
J gene: TRBJ2-4
V gene: TRBV5-1
CDR3 DNA: TGCGCCAGCAGCTTGGTGGGATCTGGGGACATTCAGTACTTC
CDR3 protein: CASSLVGSGDIQYF

clone size: .
D gene: .
J gene: TRBJ1-2
V gene: TRBV11-2
CDR3 DNA: TGTGCCAGCAGCTTAGAGGCAGGGACCGTTTATGGCTACACCTTC
CDR3 protein: CASSLEAGTVYGYTF

clone size: .
D gene: .
J gene: TRBJ2-6
V gene: TRBV12-3/TRBV12-4
CDR3 DNA: TGTGCCAGCAGCCCAGGGCCTGGGGCCAACGTCCTGACTTTC
CDR3 protein: CASSPGPGANVLTF

clone size: few
D gene: TRBD1
J gene: TRBJ2-6
V gene: TRBV11-1
CDR3 DNA: TGTGCCAGCAGCCCGGCGAGGGACAGGGCCCTCTCTGGGGCCAATGTCCTGACTTTC
CDR3 protein: CASSPARDRALSGANVLTF

clone size: .
D gene: .
J gene: TRBJ2-7
V gene: TRBV7-2
CDR3 DNA: TGTGCCAGCAGCGCCCGAAGGGCAGGGCCCTCCTACGAGCAGTACTTC
CDR3 protein: CASSARRAGPSYEQYF

clone size: few
D gene: .
J gene: TRBJ1-1
V gene: TRBV28
CDR3 DNA: TGTGCCAGCACCTCTTTGTTGCGGATGAACACTGAAGCTTTCTTT
CDR3 protein: CASTSLLRMNTEAFF

clone size: .
D gene: .
J gene: TRBJ2-1
V gene: TRBV2
CDR3 DNA: TGTGCCAGCCTCACGGATTACAATGAGCAGTTCTTC
CDR3 protein: CASLTDYNEQFF

clone size: .
D gene: .
J gene: TRBJ2-1
V gene: TRBV9
CDR3 DNA: TGTGCCAGCAGCCAATCGACAGTCAACAATGAGCAGTTCTTC
CDR3 protein: CASSQSTVNNEQFF

clone size: many
D gene: .
J gene: TRBJ2-1
V gene: TRBV4-2
CDR3 DNA: TGTGCCAGCAGCCGTAAACTCCGGGGCAATGAGCAGTTCTTC
CDR3 protein: CASSRKLRGNEQFF

clone size: few
D gene: .
J gene: TRBJ1-5
V gene: TRBV2
CDR3 DNA: TGTGCCAGCAGTGAAATCGGGCGTCAACAGCCCCAGCATTTT
CDR3 protein: CASSEIGRQQPQHF

clone size: few
D gene: .
J gene: TRBJ2-2
V gene: TRBV12-3/TRBV12-4
CDR3 DNA: TGTGCCAGCAGTTTAACCGGGGGCCGCACCGGGGAGCTGTTTTTT
CDR3 protein: CASSLTGGRTGELFF

clone size: .
D gene: TRBD1
J gene: TRBJ1-6
V gene: TRBV6-5
CDR3 DNA: TGTGCCAGCAGTTCCGGACAGGGGAGCTCACCCCTCCACTTT
CDR3 protein: CASSSGQGSSPLHF

clone size: .
D gene: .
J gene: TRBJ1-2
V gene: TRBV4-3
CDR3 DNA: TGCGCCAGCAGCCCAGATAAAGCCGGGTTAGGCTATGGCTACACCTTC
CDR3 protein: CASSPDKAGLGYGYTF

clone size: few
D gene: .
J gene: TRBJ1-5
V gene: TRBV5-6
CDR3 DNA: TGTGCCAGCAGCTCGCGGAGAACGGGATCCAATCAGCCCCAGCATTTT
CDR3 protein: CASSSRRTGSNQPQHF

clone size: few
D gene: TRBD2
J gene: TRBJ2-1
V gene: TRBV9
CDR3 DNA: TGTGCCAGCAGCGCGTCTAGCGGGGGGAGCTACAATGAGCAGTTCTTC
CDR3 protein: CASSASSGGSYNEQFF

clone size: few
D gene: .
J gene: TRBJ1-2
V gene: TRBV19
CDR3 DNA: TGTGCCAGCAGGGTGTCGGGGAGCGATGGCTACACCTTC
CDR3 protein: CASRVSGSDGYTF

clone size: many
D gene: .
J gene: TRBJ2-1
V gene: TRBV7-2
CDR3 DNA: TGTGCCAGCAGCTTAGTCCGGGGTTCCTACAATGAGCAGTTCTTC
CDR3 protein: CASSLVRGSYNEQFF

clone size: few
D gene: .
J gene: TRBJ2-7
V gene: TRBV4-1
CDR3 DNA: TGCGCCAGCAGCCCCCAACCGAGCCCTATGCAGTACTTC
CDR3 protein: CASSPQPSPMQYF

clone size: many
D gene: .
J gene: TRBJ1-2
V gene: TRBV12-3/TRBV12-4
CDR3 DNA: TGTGCCAGCAGTTTAACGGGAATCTATGGCTACACCTTC
CDR3 protein: CASSLTGIYGYTF

clone size: .
D gene: .
J gene: TRBJ1-5
V gene: TRBV28
CDR3 DNA: TGTGCCAGCAGTCCCGGGTGGGGGGATCAGCCCCAGCATTTT
CDR3 protein: CASSPGWGDQPQHF

clone size: few
D gene: .
J gene: TRBJ2-1
V gene: TRBV15
CDR3 DNA: TGTGCCACCAGCAGAGCAAAGCGATGGGGGGTCTACAATGAGCAGTTCTTC
CDR3 protein: CATSRAKRWGVYNEQFF

clone size: many
D gene: .
J gene: TRBJ1-1
V gene: TRBV7-2
CDR3 DNA: TGTGCCAGCAGCTTCAGTGGCAGGAACACTGAAGCTTTCTTT
CDR3 protein: CASSFSGRNTEAFF

clone size: .
D gene: TRBD2
J gene: TRBJ2-2
V gene: TRBV4-1
CDR3 DNA: TGCGCCAGCAGCCAAGTAGCGGGGGCCTCCACCGGGGAGCTGTTTTTT
CDR3 protein: CASSQVAGASTGELFF

clone size: few
D gene: TRBD1
J gene: TRBJ2-5
V gene: TRBV5-4
CDR3 DNA: TGTGCCAGCAGCTTACTACGCGGACAGGGTGTTATAGAGACCCAGTACTTC
CDR3 protein: CASSLLRGQGVIETQYF

clone size: .
D gene: .
J gene: TRBJ2-4
V gene: TRBV7-9
CDR3 DNA: TGTGCCAGCAGCATAGGAATTAGAAACATTCAGTACTTC
CDR3 protein: CASSIGIRNIQYF

clone size: .
D gene: .
J gene: TRBJ1-1
V gene: TRBV7-3
CDR3 DNA: TGTGCCAGCAGCTCCCGGTTCAACACTGAAGCTTTCTTT
CDR3 protein: CASSSRFNTEAFF

clone size: few
D gene: .
J gene: TRBJ2-3
V gene: TRBV29-1
CDR3 DNA: TGCAGCGGCGGCGGGGCATTCGCAGATACGCAGTATTTT
CDR3 protein: CSGGGAFADTQYF

clone size: .
D gene: TRBD2
J gene: TRBJ2-2
V gene: TRBV20-1
CDR3 DNA: TGCAGTGCTAGCGGGGGGGCCGTCGGGGAGCTGTTTTTT
CDR3 protein: CSASGGAVGELFF

clone size: few
D gene: .
J gene: TRBJ2-2
V gene: TRBV5-8
CDR3 DNA: TGTGCCAGCAGCACACAGGGTGTTGGCGGGGAGCTGTTTTTT
CDR3 protein: CASSTQGVGGELFF

clone size: few
D gene: .
J gene: TRBJ2-4
V gene: TRBV29-1
CDR3 DNA: TGCAGCGTTGAGCGACGGGACGAATTAAACATTCAGTACTTC
CDR3 protein: CSVERRDELNIQYF

clone size: .
D gene: .
J gene: TRBJ2-5
V gene: TRBV3-1
CDR3 DNA: TGTGCCAGCAGCCAGGGGAGGTTTGGGCAAGAGACCCAGTACTTC
CDR3 protein: CASSQGRFGQETQYF

clone size: .
D gene: .
J gene: TRBJ2-2
V gene: TRBV15
CDR3 DNA: TGTGCCACCAGCAGAGAAAGCCCGAGTCGGAACACCGGGGAGCTGTTTTTT
CDR3 protein: CATSRESPSRNTGELFF

clone size: many
D gene: TRBD1
J gene: TRBJ1-1
V gene: TRBV25-1
CDR3 DNA: TGTGCCAGCAGTGAATGGGGACAGGAAGAAGCTTTCTTT
CDR3 protein: CASSEWGQEEAFF

clone size: .
D gene: TRBD1
J gene: TRBJ1-2
V gene: TRBV4-3
CDR3 DNA: TGCGCCAGCAGCCCCGAGACAGGGACCAACTATGGCTACACCTTC
CDR3 protein: CASSPETGTNYGYTF

clone size: few
D gene: TRBD2
J gene: TRBJ2-1
V gene: TRBV9
CDR3 DNA: TGTGCCAGCAGCGAAAGCGGGGGCTACAATGAGCAGTTCTTC
CDR3 protein: CASSESGGYNEQFF

clone size: many
D gene: .
J gene: TRBJ1-3
V gene: TRBV12-3/TRBV12-4
CDR3 DNA: TGTGCCAGCAGTTTAAGGTTCATGACAAGCTCTGGAAACACCATATATTTT
CDR3 protein: CASSLRFMTSSGNTIYF

clone size: many
D gene: TRBD2
J gene: TRBJ2-1
V gene: TRBV11-2
CDR3 DNA: TGTGCCAGCAGCTCCTATAGCGGGGGGTGGGAAAATGAGCAGTTCTTC
CDR3 protein: CASSSYSGGWENEQFF

clone size: many
D gene: .
J gene: TRBJ2-1
V gene: TRBV5-1
CDR3 DNA: TGCGCCAGCAGCTTCGACAGGTACAATGAGCAGTTCTTC
CDR3 protein: CASSFDRYNEQFF

clone size: many
D gene: .
J gene: TRBJ1-3
V gene: TRBV5-1
CDR3 DNA: TGCGCCAGCAGCTTCAGACAGGTGACGGCCTCTGGAAACACCATATATTTT
CDR3 protein: CASSFRQVTASGNTIYF

clone size: .
D gene: .
J gene: TRBJ2-7
V gene: TRBV15
CDR3 DNA: TGTGCCACCAGCAGAGGACTGTACGGGGCTTACGAGCAGTACTTC
CDR3 protein: CATSRGLYGAYEQYF

clone size: few
D gene: TRBD1
J gene: TRBJ2-2
V gene: TRBV4-3
CDR3 DNA: TGCGCCAGCAGCCAGGCTAGCCCGGGACAGGGAATGGACACCGGGGAGCTGTTTTTT
CDR3 protein: CASSQASPGQGMDTGELFF

clone size: few
D gene: .
J gene: TRBJ2-5
V gene: TRBV4-3
CDR3 DNA: TGCGCCAGCAGCCAAGAACGACCGCCCCAAGAGACCCAGTACTTC
CDR3 protein: CASSQERPPQETQYF

clone size: few
D gene: .
J gene: TRBJ1-5
V gene: TRBV4-1
CDR3 DNA: TGCGCCAGCAGCCAAGGATGGTACAATCAGCCCCAGCATTTT
CDR3 protein: CASSQGWYNQPQHF

clone size: .
D gene: .
J gene: TRBJ1-1
V gene: TRBV7-9
CDR3 DNA: TGTGCCAGCAGCTTAGGGGGACAGAACACTGAAGCTTTCTTT
CDR3 protein: CASSLGGQNTEAFF

clone size: .
D gene: .
J gene: TRBJ1-1
V gene: TRBV4-1
CDR3 DNA: TGCGCCACCCGACCACGTGGTGTGAGTAACACTGAAGCTTTCTTT
CDR3 protein: CATRPRGVSNTEAFF

clone size: .
D gene: .
J gene: TRBJ1-5
V gene: TRBV11-2
CDR3 DNA: TGTGCCAGCAGCTTAGGGTCCGGGAACGGGCAGCCCCAGCATTTT
CDR3 protein: CASSLGSGNGQPQHF

clone size: .
D gene: TRBD1
J gene: TRBJ2-5
V gene: TRBV29-1
CDR3 DNA: TGCAGCGTTGGCCGGGACAGGGCACAAGAGACCCAGTACTTC
CDR3 protein: CSVGRDRAQETQYF